Each of the 17 T cell receptor beta chains below was sequenced from the same sample in a study of T cell responses to AZD1222 COVID-19 vaccine. Profiling relied on immunoSEQ multiplex PCR, and the TCRdb table lists in-frame clones only, not all of them. This sample has roughly 70,000 clones, with 75% to 85% found just once. This sample comprised peripheral blood, obtained on day 0 of AZD1222 vaccination. The source of these receptors is an adult in good health.

This sequence joins TRBV5-4 and TRBJ2-7, with D perhaps being TRBD1 or TRBD2 (6 bases each). The germline CDR1 and CDR2 sequences are SGHNT and YYREEE (reference sequence). V lost 4 bases and J lost 3, with 20 bases in between. This CDR3 comprises 16 residues. The chain's CDR3 is CASSLAEGELGYEQYF. CDR3 nucleotides: TGTGCCAGCAGCCTGGCGGAGGGGGAACTAGGCTACGAGCAGTACTTC. Variable domain in full (rest from reference TRBV5-4 and TRBJ2-7): ETGVTQSPTHLIKTRGQQVTLRCSSQSGHNTVSWYQQALGQGPQFIFQYYREEENGRGNFPPRFSGLQFPNYSSELNVNALELDDSALYLCASSLAEGELGYEQYFGPGTRLTVT.

This rearrangement joins TRBV12-5 to TRBJ1-3; possibly TRBD1 for D (6 bases). This CDR3 is built from 14 residues. V was clipped by 7 bases and J by 2 bases, with 12 bases between them. The V gene's germline CDR1 is LGHNT and CDR2 FRNRAP. CDR3 in DNA: TGTGCTAGTGCCATACAGGGAGCTGGAAACACCATATATTTT. It yields the protein CASAIQGAGNTIYF.

The chain joins TRBV6-2 or TRBV6-3 to TRBJ1-5, with 8 nucleotides matching TRBD1. The CDR3 loop spans 15 amino acids. The junction had 6 bases not matched to a gene; V was cut back by 4 bases and J by 4 bases. Per germline, CDR1 MNHEY and CDR2 SVGEGT. The CDR3 DNA reads as TGTGCCAGCAGTTCGGACAGGGTAGTTAATCAGCCCCAGCATTTT. Translating gives CASSSDRVVNQPQHF.

V usage is TRBV11-2 and J usage is TRBJ2-5; perhaps TRBD2 as D (6 bases). Trimming removed 3 bases at V and 1 base at J, with 15 bases between. This CDR3 is built from 16 residues. Germline CDR1 and CDR2: SGHAT and FQNNGV. The CDR3 DNA sequence: TGTGCCAGCAGCTTCATCGGGGCGGGGACCCAAGAGACCCAGTACTTC. It encodes CASSFIGAGTQETQYF.

This clone was recorded only once. The chain uses TRBV7-2 and TRBJ2-5; no firm D call. There are 13 residues in the CDR3. The V end was cut by 1 base, the J end by 2 bases, with 5 bases between. Germline V gene sequence: CDR1 SGHTA, CDR2 FQGNSA. CDR3 sequence reads: CASSLVQQETQYF. In nucleotides, the CDR3 is TGTGCCAGCAGCTTAGTACAGCAAGAGACCCAGTACTTC.

J is TRBJ2-6 and V is TRBV6-5; D not certain. With 8 bases removed from V and 1 base from J, the gap between germline ends came to 9 bases. Germline V lookup: CDR1 MNHEY, CDR2 SVGAGI. The CDR3 covers 14 residues. CDR3 loop: CASGSDSGANVLTF. CDR3 coding DNA: TGTGCCAGCGGGTCAGATTCTGGGGCCAACGTCCTGACTTTC.

In its sample, this clone was seen a few times. The genes are TRBV5-6 and TRBJ2-7; 11 nucleotides line up with TRBD1. V was clipped by 0 bases and J by 7 bases; unmatched bases: 9. The CDR3 totals 16 residues. Germline values: CDR1 SGHDT, CDR2 YYEEEE. The DNA for the CDR3 is TGTGCCAGCAGCTTGGCTCGGGACAGGGGGTGGAGTGAGCAGTACTTC. As protein: CASSLARDRGWSEQYF.

The rearrangement joins TRBV6-6 to TRBJ1-4, with 7 bases that match TRBD1. The CDR3 consists of 17 residues. V trimming: 5 bases; J trimming: 6 bases; junction bases outside the gene matches: 15. In germline, CDR1 is MNHNY, CDR2 SVGAGI (reference sequence). CDR3 loop: CASSRRNRRGLDEKLFF. Here the CDR3 DNA reads TGTGCCAGCAGTCGACGGAATAGAAGGGGGCTTGATGAAAAACTGTTTTTT.

The chain recombines TRBV11-2 with TRBJ1-2, with no clear D. The length of the CDR3 is 14 residues. Between the trimmed V and J ends, which lost 1 base and 5 bases, there was a span of 11 bases. Germline V gene sequence: CDR1 SGHAT, CDR2 FQNNGV. CDR3 coding DNA: TGTGCCAGCAGCTTAGTTTCCGGGGTTTATGGCTACACCTTC. Translated: CASSLVSGVYGYTF.

The chain uses TRBV18 and TRBJ2-3, with D unclear. CDR1 and CDR2 (germline): KGHSH, LQKENI. The CDR3 is made up of 14 amino acids. The V end was cut by 3 bases, the J end by 5 bases, with 12 bases between. CDR3 DNA sequence: TGTGCCAGCTCACCTGTCGAAGGGCAAGATACGCAGTATTTT. Translating it yields CASSPVEGQDTQYF.

V usage is TRBV6-5 and J usage is TRBJ2-7, with D unclear. The ends were cut back, 7 bases at V and 7 bases at J, with 17 bases in the middle. Germline lookup yields CDR1 MNHEY and CDR2 SVGAGI. The CDR3 consists of 13 residues. The CDR3, as DNA: TGTGCCAGCATGGCCCAGGATCAAAGGGAGCAGTACTTC. It encodes CASMAQDQREQYF.

V and J are TRBV4-1 and TRBJ1-5, with D unresolved. Trimming removed 1 base from V and 0 bases from J, with 4 bases in between. The CDR3 sequence is 14 residues long. Germline assignment: CDR1 MGHRA and CDR2 YSYEKL. The CDR3: CASSQGHSNQPQHF. The CDR3 coding sequence is TGCGCCAGCAGCCAAGGACATAGCAATCAGCCCCAGCATTTT.

This sequence joins TRBV11-2 and TRBJ2-3; 8 nucleotides agree with TRBD1. Germline V gives CDR1 SGHAT, CDR2 FQNNGV. With 5 bases clipped from V and 0 bases from J, the junction kept 7 bases outside the gene matches. This CDR3 has 16 amino acids. As DNA, the CDR3 is TGTGCCAGCAGCGCCCAGGGGGCCGCTAGCACAGATACGCAGTATTTT. It is translated as CASSAQGAASTDTQYF.

J is TRBJ2-1 and V is TRBV11-3; possible D gene TRBD1, 5 bases. Per germline, CDR1 SGHNT and CDR2 YENEEA. This CDR3 is 19 amino acids long. Deletions cut 4 bases from V and 0 bases from J, with 22 bases between. Here the CDR3 DNA reads TGTGCCAGCAGCTCCTTTAAATGGGGCTCAACGGTCTCCTACAATGAGCAGTTCTTC. Translating gives CASSSFKWGSTVSYNEQFF.

This clone was picked up one time. The CDR3 DNA sequence: TGTGCCAGCAGTGAAGTTGGCAGGGGGATCCATGGCTACACCTTC. This translates into CASSEVGRGIHGYTF. The gene calls are TRBV6-1 and TRBJ1-2; 7 nucleotides match TRBD1. The V segment lost 1 base and the J segment 6 bases; nucleotides outside the gene matches: 8. The germline CDR1 and CDR2 sequences are MNHNS and SASEGT. The length of the CDR3 is 15 residues.

This clone was seen once. The CDR3 protein is CASSQGTGGRQPQHF. The CDR3 DNA is TGTGCCAGCAGCCAAGGGACAGGGGGCCGGCAGCCCCAGCATTTT. The chain combines TRBV3-1 (or the pseudogene TRBV3-2) with TRBJ1-5; 11 bases align to TRBD1. CDR1 and CDR2 from the germline V gene are LGHDT and YNNKEL (reference sequence). The CDR3 has 15 residues. Trimming took 1 base from V and 7 from J; bases not matched to a gene: 3.

The chain uses TRBV29-1 and TRBJ1-1, with 9 bases lining up with TRBD1. This CDR3 spans 13 amino acids. The germline CDR1 and CDR2 sequences are SQVTM and ANQGSEA. V shed 4 bases, J shed 5 bases, and the junction held 5 bases outside the gene matches. The CDR3 DNA follows: TGCAGCGTTGGACAGGGGGTAGCAACTGAAGCTTTCTTT. Protein: CSVGQGVATEAFF.